The source of this T cell receptor (beta chain) is a study of blood T cell repertoires in COVID-19. Overall study context: Sample material is recorded as cDNA or gDNA derived from T cells, B-cell-depleted T cells, or PBMCs.

Under the authors' procedure: Amplification of reference gene primers provided the estimated nucleated cell counts. TCRdb keeps only in-frame clones here, not all; method: immunoSEQ multiplex PCR. V and J calls and clone size are copied from that table; D and trimming were computed from the DNA. The sample lists 150,000 or so clones, approximately 80% seen once, with about 24% in the top ten. Germline V gene data show CDR1 as MGHRA and CDR2 as YSYEKL. This CDR3 is built from 15 residues. Trimming removed 0 bases at V and 0 bases at J, with 5 bases between. V gene TRBV4-1 combines with J gene TRBJ2-2, with unresolved D. The sequence was collected from a woman aged 80 or over with acute or convalescent COVID-19. What was sequenced was peripheral blood. The CDR3 sequence: CASSQDPANTGELFF. Written as DNA, the CDR3 is TGCGCCAGCAGCCAAGATCCAGCGAACACCGGGGAGCTGTTTTTT.